This T cell receptor beta chain stems from a study of cytomegalovirus exposure and HLA in healthy donors. Study results and caveats: In a later analysis, across HLA loci, associated TCR counts were highest for DRB1, lowest for HLA-C. Listed as cytomegalovirus-associated were 164 TCR beta chains. Upon later analysis, HLA-associated TCR beta chains proved more clonally expanded than other, equally common chains.

Details on this clone: Its antigen is not known.

Both 60 Vbeta primers and 13 Jbeta primers went into the PCR. Per the original data handling: Per a later analysis, the number of unique TCR beta chains was around 80 million, of which roughly 11 million were shared. Here immunoSEQ multiplex PCR was the method, and the copy in TCRdb shows in-frame clones only, minus some. Clonal size and the V and J genes are those of that table, whereas D and trimming came from the DNA. The sample contains 130,000 to 150,000 clones, roughly 80% of which appear only once. V gave up 3 bases and J gave up 7 bases; unmatched junction bases: 11. Germline V gene data show CDR1 as GTSNPN and CDR2 as SVGIG (reference sequence). The CDR3 loop spans 16 amino acids.

The chain couples TRBV30 to TRBJ1-6, with 8 bases identical to TRBD1. This clonotype was obtained from a woman in her thirties or forties in good health and CMV-seropositive. The sample was PBMCs. The CDR3 nucleotides read TGTGCCTGGAGGAGAAGCACAGGGGGAAAGAATTCACCCCTCCACTTT. Translating gives CAWRRSTGGKNSPLHF.